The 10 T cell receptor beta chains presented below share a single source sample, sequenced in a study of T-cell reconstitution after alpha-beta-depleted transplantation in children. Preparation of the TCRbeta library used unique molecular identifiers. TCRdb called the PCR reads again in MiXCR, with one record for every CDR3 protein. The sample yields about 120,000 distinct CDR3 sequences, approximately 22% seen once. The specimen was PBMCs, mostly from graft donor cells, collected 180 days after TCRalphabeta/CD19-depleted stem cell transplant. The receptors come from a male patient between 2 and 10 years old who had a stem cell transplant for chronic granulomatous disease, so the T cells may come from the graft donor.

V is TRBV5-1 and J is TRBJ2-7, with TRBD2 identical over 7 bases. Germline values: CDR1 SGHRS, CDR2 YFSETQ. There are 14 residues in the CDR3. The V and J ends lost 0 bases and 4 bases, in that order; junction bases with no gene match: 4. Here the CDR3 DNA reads TGCGCCAGCAGCTTGGAAGCGGGAAGATACGAGCAGTACTTC. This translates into CASSLEAGRYEQYF.

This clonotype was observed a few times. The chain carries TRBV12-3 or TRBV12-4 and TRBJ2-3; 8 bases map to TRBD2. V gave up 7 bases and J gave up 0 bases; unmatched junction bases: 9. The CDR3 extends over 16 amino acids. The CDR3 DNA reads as TGTGCCAGCACTCCGGGGGGGGCTCCCAGCACAGATACGCAGTATTTT. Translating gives CASTPGGAPSTDTQYF.

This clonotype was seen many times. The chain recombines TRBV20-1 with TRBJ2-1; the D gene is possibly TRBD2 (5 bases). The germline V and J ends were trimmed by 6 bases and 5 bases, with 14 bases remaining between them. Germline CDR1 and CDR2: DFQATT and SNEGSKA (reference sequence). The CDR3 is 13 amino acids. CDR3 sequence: CSALPGSNNEQFF. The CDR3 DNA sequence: TGCAGTGCGCTCCCGGGATCCAACAATGAGCAGTTCTTC.

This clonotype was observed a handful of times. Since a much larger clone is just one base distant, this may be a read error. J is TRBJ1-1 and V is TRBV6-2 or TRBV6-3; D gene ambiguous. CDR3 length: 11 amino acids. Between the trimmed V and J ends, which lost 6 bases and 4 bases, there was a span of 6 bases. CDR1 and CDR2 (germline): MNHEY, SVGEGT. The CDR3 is CASSHGTEAFF. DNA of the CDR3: TGTGCCAGCAGCCACGGCACTGAAGCTTTCTTT.

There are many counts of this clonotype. Here the CDR3 reads CASSLASRTGELFF. The CDR3 DNA sequence: TGCGCCAGCAGCTTGGCTAGCAGGACCGGGGAGCTGTTTTTT. The J gene is TRBJ2-2, the V gene TRBV5-1; D may be TRBD2 (5 bases). The length of the CDR3 is 14 residues. Per germline, CDR1 SGHRS and CDR2 YFSETQ. Trimming left V 0 bases short and J 5 bases short, with 8 bases between. Full variable domain (outside the CDR3, taken from reference TRBV5-1 and TRBJ2-2): KAGVTQTPRYLIKTRGQQVTLSCSPISGHRSVSWYQQTPGQGLQFLFEYFSETQRNKGNFPGRFSGRQFSNSRSEMNVSTLELGDSALYLCASSLASRTGELFFGEGSRLTVL.

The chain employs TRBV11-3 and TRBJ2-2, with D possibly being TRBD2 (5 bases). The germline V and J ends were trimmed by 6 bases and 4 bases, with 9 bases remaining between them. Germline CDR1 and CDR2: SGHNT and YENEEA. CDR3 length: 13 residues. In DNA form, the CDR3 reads TGTGCCAGCAGTCTCGGACTCACCGGGGAGCTGTTTTTT. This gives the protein CASSLGLTGELFF.

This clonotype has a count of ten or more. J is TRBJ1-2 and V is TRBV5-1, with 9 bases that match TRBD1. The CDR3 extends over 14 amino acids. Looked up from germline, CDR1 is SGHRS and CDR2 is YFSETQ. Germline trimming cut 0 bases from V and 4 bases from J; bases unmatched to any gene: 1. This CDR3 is CASSLEGQGYGYTF. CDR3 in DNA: TGCGCCAGCAGCTTGGAGGGACAGGGCTATGGCTACACCTTC.

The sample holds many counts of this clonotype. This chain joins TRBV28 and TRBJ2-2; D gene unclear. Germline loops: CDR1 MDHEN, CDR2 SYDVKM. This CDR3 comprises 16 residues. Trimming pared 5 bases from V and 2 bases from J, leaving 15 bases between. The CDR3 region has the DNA TGTGCCAGCAGTCCTCGATCCGTCCTCAACACCGGGGAGCTGTTTTTT. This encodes CASSPRSVLNTGELFF.

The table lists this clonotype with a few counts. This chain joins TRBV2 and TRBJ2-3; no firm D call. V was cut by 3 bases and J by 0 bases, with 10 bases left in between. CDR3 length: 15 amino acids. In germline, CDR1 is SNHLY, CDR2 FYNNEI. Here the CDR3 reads CASSEDPGSTDTQYF. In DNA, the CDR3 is TGTGCCAGCAGTGAGGACCCAGGAAGCACAGATACGCAGTATTTT.

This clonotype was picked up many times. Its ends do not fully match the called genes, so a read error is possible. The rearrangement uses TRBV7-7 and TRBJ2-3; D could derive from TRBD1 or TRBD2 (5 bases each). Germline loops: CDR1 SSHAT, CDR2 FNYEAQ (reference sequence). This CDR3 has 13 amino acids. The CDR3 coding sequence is TGTGCTAGCAGCGTGAGGCTGAGGGGTACGCAGTATTTT. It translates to CASSVRLRGTQYF.